This paragraph covers one TCR beta chain sequence. Its antigen target is currently unknown. Nothing much larger sits one base from this clone, and base qualities are not available. Spanning cysteine to phenylalanine, the CDR3 consists of 14 amino acids. Only the CDR3 portion is preserved as DNA: 42 bases, with reading frame beginning at the first base. Trimming accounts for 1 base at V and 2 bases at J, while the number of junction bases matched to no gene is 1. CDR1 and CDR2, looked up from the germline V gene, are SQVTM and ANQGSEA. This entry is derived from a study of blood T cell repertoires in COVID-19 (dated by TCRdb to 2018 to 2021). A note on the overall study: Collaborator samples came from the United States, Italy and Spain and covered acute and convalescent phases of COVID-19. The material from the prospective study consisted of cDNA or gDNA derived from T cells, B-cell-depleted T cells, or PBMCs. Deeply sampled blood TCRbeta repertoires from subjects exposed to, actively infected with, or recovered from COVID-19 were included in the dataset. The repertoires were released in a freely available public database intended as a resource for research on the immune response to SARS-CoV-2. Samples came from the ongoing ImmuneRACE study (first 160 participants) plus 1,254 subjects from 6 global collaborators. The sample metadata nearly always contained a de-identified subject ID, COVID-19 status, age in years and sex. Where available, HLA class I and class II types were obtained from metadata supplied by the sample provider rather than from assay-based typing. Overall study results and their limits: Clinical and demographic metadata were provided uncurated, with the amount varying by source and participant.

Each collaborating institution followed its own protocols to collect whole blood in K2EDTA tubes. For TCRbeta analysis, collaborators shipped samples in one of three forms: frozen whole blood, isolated PBMCs, or DNA extracted from either of those sample types. TCRbeta CDR3 regions were amplified from genomic DNA using the immunoSEQ Assay, a bias-controlled multiplex PCR. Regarding the original processing steps: The number of nucleated cells in each sample was estimated from the amplification of reference gene primers within the assay. To quantify the absolute abundance of each unique TCRbeta CDR3 rearrangement, sequence reads were collapsed and filtered. For each sample, productive Simpson clonality was calculated as the square root of Simpson's diversity index across productive rearrangements. TCRdb mirrors the immuneACCESS table, restricted to in-frame sequences. Some clones are absent from its copies; in checked studies, under half trace to an unresolved V gene, and the reason for the others is unknown. From that table come the V and J calls and clone size; the DNA was used to work out D and trimming. The sample table holds 55,000 to 70,000 clones, of which over 70% were seen once. Of the sample, nearly 5% is held by the ten largest clones.

The rearrangement joined TRBV29-1 to TRBJ2-7, with TRBD2 identical over 11 junction bases. Specimen: peripheral blood. This clonotype was sampled from a human donor in a cohort sampled during active COVID-19. The nucleotide sequence is TGCAGCGTTGAAGCTAGCGGGGGGCCCTACGAGCAGTACTTC. This codes for CSVEASGGPYEQYF.